These 8 T cell receptor beta chains were sequenced from one sample in a study of PD-L1 blockade in urothelial cancer. The time point was: pretreatment peripheral blood. The table came from immunoSEQ multiplex PCR; TCRdb's copy has only in-frame clones and leaves some out. The repertoire includes around 70,000 clones, roughly 84% of them detected once, and roughly 8.3% sits in the top ten. Source: PBMCs, taken around atezolizumab (anti-PD-L1) treatment. These receptors were obtained from a woman aged 70-85 years with urothelial cancer.

The chain links TRBV27 to TRBJ2-7; D is possibly TRBD2 (6 bases). The CDR3 has 14 amino acids. V was pared by 3 bases and J by 2 bases, with 11 bases between. Per the germline V gene, CDR1 is MNHEY and CDR2 is SMNVEV (reference sequence). Here the CDR3 reads CASSFLRGPYEQYF. CDR3 nucleotides: TGTGCCAGCAGTTTTCTGCGGGGCCCCTACGAGCAGTACTTC.

The chain employs TRBV14 and TRBJ1-1; D uncertain. The V end was cut by 4 bases, the J end by 3 bases, with 21 bases between. Germline CDR1 reads SGHDN; CDR2 reads FVKESK. The length of the CDR3 is 17 residues. The CDR3 coding sequence is TGTGCCAGCAGCCCCCCAGGCGCCAGCTTTCCGGACACTGAAGCTTTCTTT. This translates into CASSPPGASFPDTEAFF.

The chain employs TRBV7-9 and TRBJ2-3; 8 bases are shared with TRBD1. J was trimmed by 1 base and V by 5 bases; bases with no gene match: 5. Germline CDR1 is SEHNR and CDR2 is FQNEAQ (reference sequence). This CDR3 has 15 residues. CDR3 nucleotide sequence: TGTGCCAGCAGCCCGGACAGGGTTGGCACAGATACGCAGTATTTT. It translates to CASSPDRVGTDTQYF.

This chain connects TRBV7-9 to TRBJ2-7; 12 bases match TRBD2. The CDR3 covers 14 residues. Germline-derived CDR1 and CDR2 are SEHNR and FQNEAQ (reference sequence). With V trimmed by 4 bases and J by 8 bases, 6 bases remained unmatched. The CDR3 spells CASSSGLAGIKQYF. CDR3 bases: TGTGCCAGCAGCTCCGGACTAGCGGGAATTAAGCAGTACTTC.

V gene TRBV28 combines with J gene TRBJ2-1, with TRBD2 matching over 7 bases. The CDR3 is made up of 13 amino acids. Trimming cost V 5 bases and J 8 bases; bases outside gene matches: 6. The germline V gene has CDR1 MDHEN and CDR2 SYDVKM. The CDR3 sequence is CASSQTSPHEQFF. Written as DNA, the CDR3 is TGTGCCAGCAGTCAGACTAGCCCGCATGAGCAGTTCTTC.

The genes are TRBV11-1 and TRBJ2-7; 8 bases fit TRBD2. Per the germline V gene, CDR1 is SGHAT and CDR2 is FQDESV (reference sequence). The CDR3 spans 14 residues. V dropped 3 bases and J dropped 2; count of bases not matched to a gene: 3. The CDR3, as DNA: TGTGCCAGCAGCTTGACGGGGGGGACCTACGAGCAGTACTTC. Residues: CASSLTGGTYEQYF.

Concerning this clone: A junction boundary mismatches the germline segment, possibly from a read error. The gene calls are TRBV2 and TRBJ2-2; D is perhaps TRBD1 (5 bases). This CDR3 has 14 residues. Germline CDR1 SNHLY, CDR2 FYNNEI. The CDR3 loop reads CASRDAWTTGELFF. The CDR3 DNA follows: TGTGCCAGCCGTGATGCATGGACAACCGGGGAGCTGTTTTTT.

The chain employs TRBV13 and TRBJ1-4; 9 nucleotides line up with TRBD1. The CDR3 totals 16 residues. Germline trimming cut 3 bases from V and 0 bases from J; bases unmatched to any gene: 2. In germline, CDR1 is PRHDT, CDR2 FYEKMQ (reference sequence). CDR3 nucleotides: TGTGCCAGCAGCTTTAGGACAGGGGCAACTAATGAAAAACTGTTTTTT. This codes for CASSFRTGATNEKLFF. Full variable domain (missing parts from reference TRBV13 and TRBJ1-4): AAGVIQSPRHLIKEKRETATLKCYPIPRHDTVYWYQQGPGQDPQFLISFYEKMQSDKGSIPDRFSAQQFSDYHSELNMSSLELGDSALYFCASSFRTGATNEKLFFGSGTQLSVL.